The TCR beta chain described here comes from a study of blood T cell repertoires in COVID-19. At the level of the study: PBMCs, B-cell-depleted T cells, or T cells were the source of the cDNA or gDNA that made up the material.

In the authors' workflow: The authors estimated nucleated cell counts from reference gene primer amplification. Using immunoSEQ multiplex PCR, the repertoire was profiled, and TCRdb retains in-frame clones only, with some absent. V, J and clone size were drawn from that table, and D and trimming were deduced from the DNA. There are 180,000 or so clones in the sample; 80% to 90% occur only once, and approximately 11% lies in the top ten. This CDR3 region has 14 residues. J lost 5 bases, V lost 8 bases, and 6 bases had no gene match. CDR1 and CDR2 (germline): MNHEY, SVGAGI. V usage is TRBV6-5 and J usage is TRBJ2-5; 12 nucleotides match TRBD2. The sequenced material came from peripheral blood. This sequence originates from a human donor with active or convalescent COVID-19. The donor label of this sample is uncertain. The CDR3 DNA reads TGTGCCAGCGGGCTAGCGGGAGGGCGGGAGACCCAGTACTTC. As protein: CASGLAGGRETQYF.